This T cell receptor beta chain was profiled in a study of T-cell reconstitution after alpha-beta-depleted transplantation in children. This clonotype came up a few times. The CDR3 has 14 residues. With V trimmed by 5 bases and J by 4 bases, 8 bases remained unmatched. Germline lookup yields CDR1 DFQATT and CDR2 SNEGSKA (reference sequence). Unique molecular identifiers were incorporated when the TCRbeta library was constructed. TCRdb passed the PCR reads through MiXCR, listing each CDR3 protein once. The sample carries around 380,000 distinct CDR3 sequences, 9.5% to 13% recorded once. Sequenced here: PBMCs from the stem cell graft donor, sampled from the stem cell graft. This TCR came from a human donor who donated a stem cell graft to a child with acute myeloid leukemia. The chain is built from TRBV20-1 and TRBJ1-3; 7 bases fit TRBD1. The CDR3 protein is CSAPMQGEGNTIYF. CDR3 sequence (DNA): TGCAGTGCTCCGATGCAGGGGGAGGGAAACACCATATATTTT.